This T cell receptor beta chain was sequenced during a study of blood T cell repertoires in COVID-19. Study-wide background: Sites across the United States, Italy and Spain contributed samples from acute and convalescent COVID-19.

Trimming took 0 bases from V and 5 from J, leaving 11 bases between them. The germline V gene has CDR1 LNHNV and CDR2 YYDKDF (reference sequence). The CDR3 is 14 residues long. Original methodology: Estimation of nucleated cell counts relied on the amplification of reference gene primers. Sequenced by immunoSEQ multiplex PCR; TCRdb stores in-frame clones only, minus some. Clone size and the V and J calls come from that table; the DNA yielded D and trimming. The data hold approximately 160,000 clones, with around 82% observed a single time. The V call is TRBV15, the J call TRBJ2-7; a possible D gene is TRBD2 (5 bases). The sample taken for sequencing was peripheral blood. The sequence came from a man between 18 and 29 years old with active or convalescent COVID-19. In DNA, the CDR3 is TGTGCCACCAGCAGAGAGGAGGAATCGGACGAGCAGTACTTC. It codes for CATSREEESDEQYF.